Sequencing of this T cell receptor (beta chain) was carried out in a study of CD8+ T cells in alopecia areata. This clone was counted ten times or more. Its antigen is as yet unknown. Study-wide results and caveats: Lesional scalp exceeded normal scalp in clonality, especially in alopecia totalis/universalis.

The treatment denotes: oral pan-JAK inhibitor, 5-10 mg twice daily. There are 15 residues in the CDR3. V was clipped by 0 bases and J by 3 bases, with 13 bases between them. Germline CDR1 SGHRS, CDR2 YFSETQ. Extracted from the samples, RNA was reverse transcribed into cDNA to serve as the sequencing template. Profiled with immunoSEQ multiplex PCR; TCRdb holds only in-frame clones, not every one. Of about 300,000 clones listed, roughly 60% are singletons. This clonotype was obtained from a human donor with alopecia areata. This sequence joins TRBV5-1 and TRBJ2-7; TRBD2 might be the D (5 bases). The sample was CD4+ T cells sorted from blood, taken at week 24, from a patient treated with tofacitinib. This chain's CDR3 is CASSLAPSGIYEQYF. The DNA of the CDR3 is TGCGCCAGCAGCTTGGCTCCTTCGGGGATCTACGAGCAGTACTTC.